The subject of this entry is one TCR beta chain. Its antigen is not known. This entry belongs to a study of graft-versus-host responses after intestinal transplantation. Background on the study: Anti-thymocyte globulin induction preceded three to four years of tacrolimus and steroid maintenance in all recipients. Study-level findings and limits: Detected in recipient marrow were GvH clones, some of which were first observed in ileum or blood. High graft-versus-host to host-versus-graft clonal ratios were found in allografts of patients who had graft-donor T cell macrochimerism.

Only in-frame clones appear in the TCRdb table, and some are missing; sequencing was by immunoSEQ multiplex PCR. Of some 25,000 clones in the sample, over 90% are singletons; the top ten hold around 0.57%. V lost 3 bases and J 5 bases, leaving 15 bases between the germline ends. The germline V gene has CDR1 SGHNT and CDR2 YYREEE (reference sequence). The CDR3 totals 16 residues. The source was PBMCs, collected 18 days after transplant. This chain joins TRBV5-4 and TRBJ2-6; D call uncertain. This receptor was identified in a human patient who received an intestinal transplant, so some T cells may come from the graft donor. The CDR3 nucleotides read TGTGCCAGCAGCTCAAAAGCTGGGGTCTGGGCCAACGTCCTGACTTTC. The encoded protein is CASSSKAGVWANVLTF. Looking up the rest from reference TRBV5-4 and TRBJ2-6 gives the full variable domain: ETGVTQSPTHLIKTRGQQVTLRCSSQSGHNTVSWYQQALGQGPQFIFQYYREEENGRGNFPPRFSGLQFPNYSSELNVNALELDDSALYLCASSSKAGVWANVLTFGAGSRLTVL.